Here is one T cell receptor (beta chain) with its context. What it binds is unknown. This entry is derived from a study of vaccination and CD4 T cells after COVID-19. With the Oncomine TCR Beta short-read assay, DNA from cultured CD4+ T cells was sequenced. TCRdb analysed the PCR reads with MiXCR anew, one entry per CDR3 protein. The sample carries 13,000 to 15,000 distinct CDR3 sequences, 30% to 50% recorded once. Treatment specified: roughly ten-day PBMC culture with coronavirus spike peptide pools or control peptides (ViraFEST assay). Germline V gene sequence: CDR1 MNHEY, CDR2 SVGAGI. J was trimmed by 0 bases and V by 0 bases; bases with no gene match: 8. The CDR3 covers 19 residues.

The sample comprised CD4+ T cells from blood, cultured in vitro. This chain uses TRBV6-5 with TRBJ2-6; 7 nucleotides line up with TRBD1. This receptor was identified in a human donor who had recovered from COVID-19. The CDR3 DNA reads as TGTGCCAGCAGTTACTCCAACAGGGGTTCTCACTCTGGGGCCAACGTCCTGACTTTC. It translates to CASSYSNRGSHSGANVLTF.